The 29 T cell receptor beta chains given below trace back to one sample, sequenced in a study of blood T cells in healthy people across ages. Together with a sample-barcoded 5' primer, a J-beta primer mix was included in a second PCR lasting about 7 to 11 cycles. TCRdb reprocessed the 5' RACE reads via MiXCR and lists one record per CDR3 protein. The sample records approximately 810,000 distinct CDR3 sequences, around 28% being singletons. The sample was blood. These TCRs come from a woman aged 80 or over in good health.

This clonotype showed up many times. J is TRBJ2-1 and V is TRBV7-9, with TRBD2 identical over 9 bases. This CDR3 is built from 17 residues. V gave up 3 bases and J gave up 3 bases; unmatched junction bases: 9. Germline CDR1 and CDR2: SEHNR and FQNEAQ (reference sequence). CDR3 bases: TGTGCCAGCAGCTTTTCCCCAGGACTAGCGATCTACAATGAGCAGTTCTTC. Its protein product is CASSFSPGLAIYNEQFF.

About this clonotype: It may be a read error: a sequence one base away is much more abundant. The chain joins TRBV20-1 to TRBJ2-5; TRBD2 might be the D (5 bases). V was trimmed by 3 bases and J by 5 bases, leaving 13 bases between them. This CDR3 comprises 13 residues. CDR1 and CDR2 from the germline V gene are DFQATT and SNEGSKA (reference sequence). The CDR3 sequence is CSARPVARETQYF. Here the CDR3 DNA reads TGCAGTGCTAGGCCAGTAGCGCGGGAGACCCAGTACTTC.

J is TRBJ1-1 and V is TRBV4-3; the D gene is possibly TRBD1 (5 bases). This CDR3 comprises 17 residues. The germline CDR1 and CDR2 sequences are LGHNA and YSLEER. With 1 base removed from V and 3 bases from J, the gap between germline ends came to 18 bases. CDR3 protein: CASSQAMSQGGDTEAFF. As DNA, the CDR3 is TGCGCCAGCAGCCAAGCGATGTCTCAGGGTGGGGACACTGAAGCTTTCTTT.

This clonotype came up many times. The chain is built from TRBV7-2 and TRBJ2-3, with a tentative D call TRBD1 (6 bases). There are 14 residues in the CDR3. The germline V and J ends were trimmed by 4 bases and 6 bases, with 14 bases remaining between them. In germline, CDR1 is SGHTA, CDR2 FQGNSA. The CDR3 sequence is CASSYDRTFDTQYF. The DNA of the CDR3 is TGTGCCAGCAGCTATGACAGGACATTTGATACGCAGTATTTT.

This clonotype was seen only a few times. This rearrangement joins TRBV21-1 to TRBJ2-1; the table's D gene call, TRBD1, was not cross checked with the DNA. TRBV21-1 counts as a pseudogene. This CDR3 spans 17 amino acids. The CDR3 bases are TGTGCCAGCAGCAAAGGACAGGGGACCTCCTCCTACAATGAGCAGTTCTTC. Protein product: CASSKGQGTSSYNEQFF.

This clonotype was counted at least ten times. This chain links TRBV7-2 with TRBJ2-1; TRBD2 matches 15 bases. CDR1 is SGHTA, CDR2 FQGNSA, per germline. The CDR3 totals 17 residues. V lost 4 bases to trimming and J lost 10 bases; unmatched junction nucleotides: 11. The DNA of the CDR3 is TGTGCCAGCAGCTCTGGACTAGCGGGGGGGTCCTTCTCGGAGCAGTTCTTC. Its translation is CASSSGLAGGSFSEQFF.

With respect to this clonotype: This may be a read error: a much more frequent sequence differs by one nucleotide. This rearrangement joins TRBV27 to TRBJ2-7; TRBD2 agrees at 12 bases. Looked up from germline, CDR1 is MNHEY and CDR2 is SMNVEV (reference sequence). This CDR3 contains 13 residues. CDR3 sequence (DNA): TGTACCAGCAGTTGGACTAGCGGGGTTGAGCAGTACTTC. Translating gives CTSSWTSGVEQYF.

With respect to this clonotype: A much larger clone is a single base away; this may be a read error. The chain carries TRBV11-2 and TRBJ1-2, with D possibly being TRBD1 (6 bases). CDR1 SGHAT and CDR2 FQNNGV come from the germline V gene. This CDR3 comprises 14 residues. The CDR3 region has the DNA TGTGCCTGCAGCCCGGGGGCGCGGGGCTATGGCTACACCTTC. This gives the protein CACSPGARGYGYTF.

Details on this clonotype: This could be a read error, since a much larger clone is one nucleotide away. The chain carries TRBV3-1 and TRBJ2-6; 7 nucleotides line up with TRBD1. Germline V CDR1 and CDR2: LGHDT, YNNKEL (reference sequence). This CDR3 is built from 18 residues. CDR3 in amino acids: CASSTPTGYHSGANVRTF. In DNA, the CDR3 is TGTGCCAGCAGCACCCCGACAGGGTATCACTCTGGGGCCAACGTCCGGACTTTC.

This chain joins TRBV7-9 and TRBJ1-3; D not certain. Between the trimmed V and J ends, which lost 3 bases and 0 bases, there was a span of 9 bases. Germline V gene lookup returns CDR1 SEHNR and CDR2 FQNEAQ (reference sequence). CDR3 length: 15 amino acids. The CDR3 protein is CASSFRDNSGNTIYF. CDR3 DNA sequence: TGTGCCAGCAGCTTCCGGGATAACTCTGGAAACACCATATATTTT.

This clonotype was seen at least ten times. The chain links TRBV12-3 or TRBV12-4 to TRBJ1-4, with D hard to call. This CDR3 has 14 amino acids. Between the trimmed V and J ends, which lost 4 bases and 3 bases, there was a span of 9 bases. CDR3 in amino acids: CASSWQRSNEKLFF. The DNA for the CDR3 is TGTGCCAGCAGTTGGCAGAGATCTAATGAAAAACTGTTTTTT.

In this sample, this clonotype turned up many times. The V and J genes are TRBV20-1 and TRBJ2-5; TRBD1 might be the D (6 bases). Trimming cost V 6 bases and J 2 bases, with 10 bases left between them. The CDR3 totals 12 residues. The germline gives CDR1 DFQATT, CDR2 SNEGSKA (reference sequence). The CDR3 is CSAEGHQETQYF. The CDR3 nucleotides read TGCAGTGCCGAGGGACATCAAGAGACCCAGTACTTC.

This clonotype came up many times. The V and J genes are TRBV3-1 and TRBJ1-5; 11 nucleotides match TRBD1. Germline assignment: CDR1 LGHDT and CDR2 YNNKEL (reference sequence). V lost 4 bases and J lost 0; bases outside the gene matches: 2. The CDR3 spans 16 residues. The chain's CDR3 is CASSPDRGLSNQPQHF. As DNA, the CDR3 is TGTGCCAGCAGCCCGGACAGGGGGCTTAGCAATCAGCCCCAGCATTTT. The entire variable domain, with the rest obtained from reference TRBV3-1 and TRBJ1-5, is as follows: DTAVSQTPKYLVTQMGNDKSIKCEQNLGHDTMYWYKQDSKKFLKIMFSYNNKELIINETVPNRFSPKSPDKAHLNLHINSLELGDSAVYFCASSPDRGLSNQPQHFGDGTRLSIL.

This clonotype appeared many times. The chain links TRBV9 to TRBJ2-5, with TRBD1 matching over 7 bases. CDR1 and CDR2 from the germline V gene are SGDLS and YYNGEE. The CDR3 is 13 amino acids. The trim removed 0 bases at V and 4 bases at J, leaving 0 bases unmatched. The CDR3 region is CASSVGTGETQYF. CDR3 nucleotide sequence: TGTGCCAGCAGCGTAGGGACAGGAGAGACCCAGTACTTC.

The chain couples TRBV29-1 to TRBJ1-5, with D perhaps matching TRBD1 (5 bases). The CDR3 has 12 amino acids. Per the germline V gene, CDR1 is SQVTM and CDR2 is ANQGSEA. V was shortened by 4 bases and J by 4 bases, with 8 bases between the two germline ends. In DNA, the CDR3 is TGCAGCGTTGGACAGCTTAATCAGCCCCAGCATTTT. It encodes CSVGQLNQPQHF.

With respect to this clonotype: One end of the junction is discordant with germline, which a read error may explain. The V and J genes are TRBV5-1 and TRBJ2-2; D possibly corresponds to TRBD1 (6 bases). Germline CDR1 and CDR2: SGHRS and YFSETQ. The length of the CDR3 is 18 residues. In nucleotides, the CDR3 is TGCGCCAGCAGCCCAGTTGGGGGAACAGGGTCGAACACCGGGGAGCTGTTGTTT. This gives the protein CASSPVGGTGSNTGELLF.

The V call is TRBV20-1, the J call TRBJ2-3, with a possible D match to TRBD2 (5 bases). Germline CDR1 is DFQATT and CDR2 is SNEGSKA (reference sequence). The CDR3 extends over 17 amino acids. V dropped 1 base and J dropped 0 bases, with 17 bases sitting between them. CDR3 bases: TGCAGTGCTAGAGCTCCCGGGGAGCGTGCTAGCACAGATACGCAGTATTTT. Amino acid sequence: CSARAPGERASTDTQYF.

This clonotype has ten or more counts. The chain links TRBV7-9 to TRBJ2-1; 14 bases agree with TRBD2. V lost 1 base, J lost 4 bases, and 6 bases stayed unmatched. This CDR3 contains 18 residues. From germline, CDR1 is SEHNR and CDR2 FQNEAQ (reference sequence). The CDR3 DNA follows: TGTGCCAGCAGCTTAGGCGGGACTAGCGGGGGTTTTTACAATGAGCAGTTCTTC. The encoded protein is CASSLGGTSGGFYNEQFF.

This clonotype was observed at least ten times. The chain couples TRBV14 to TRBJ2-3; 9 positions agree with TRBD1. After removal of 2 bases from V and 3 bases from J, the junction contained 15 bases not matched to a gene. This CDR3 is built from 19 residues. In germline, CDR1 is SGHDN, CDR2 FVKESK. The CDR3 here is CASSQRAGTGRYRTDTQYF. Here the CDR3 DNA reads TGTGCCAGCAGCCAACGCGCCGGGACAGGGCGATACAGAACAGATACGCAGTATTTT.

This clonotype was seen a single time. One end of the junction varies from germline; a read error may be responsible. V and J are TRBV27 and TRBJ2-7; either TRBD1 or TRBD2 may fit D (5 bases each). This CDR3 spans 14 amino acids. The germline CDR1 and CDR2 sequences are MNHEY and SMNVEV (reference sequence). CDR3 sequence (DNA): TGTGCCAACAGTTCCACGGGACGGACCTACGAGCAGTACTTC. As protein: CANSSTGRTYEQYF.

This clonotype was detected many times. Written as DNA, the CDR3 is TGCAGTGCTCGTCCGGGCCTCTATGGCTACACCTTC. Translation: CSARPGLYGYTF. The chain employs TRBV20-1 and TRBJ1-2; D is undetermined. Trimming pared 5 bases from V and 4 bases from J, leaving 11 bases between. The V gene's germline CDR1 is DFQATT and CDR2 SNEGSKA (reference sequence). The CDR3 contains 12 residues.

The V and J genes are TRBV10-3 and TRBJ1-2; D remains ambiguous. CDR1 is ENHRY, CDR2 SYGVKD, per germline. The CDR3 is made up of 13 amino acids. V lost 8 bases and J 5 bases, leaving 15 bases between the germline ends. This CDR3 is CAIAYIEGYGYTF. The CDR3 DNA follows: TGTGCCATCGCGTATATAGAAGGGTATGGCTACACCTTC.

This clonotype has a count of ten or more. V gene TRBV4-1 combines with J gene TRBJ1-4; D may be TRBD1 (6 bases). Trimming cost V 0 bases and J 10 bases, with 18 bases left between them. This CDR3 is built from 16 residues. From germline, CDR1 is MGHRA and CDR2 YSYEKL. The CDR3 reads CASSQDPVQGSGKLFF. Here the CDR3 DNA reads TGCGCCAGCAGCCAAGATCCGGTACAGGGCTCGGGAAAACTGTTTTTT.

The chain joins TRBV30 to TRBJ1-5; unclear D gene. With 5 bases removed from V and 6 bases from J, the gap between germline ends came to 11 bases. The CDR3 totals 12 residues. The germline V gene has CDR1 GTSNPN and CDR2 SVGIG (reference sequence). The chain's CDR3 is CAWDTGTQPQHF. CDR3 nucleotides: TGTGCCTGGGACACGGGCACTCAGCCCCAGCATTTT.

This chain uses TRBV7-6 with TRBJ2-3, with D perhaps TRBD2 (5 bases). Trimming removed 5 bases at V and 5 bases at J, with 11 bases between. The CDR3 is made up of 13 amino acids. Per the germline V gene, CDR1 is SGHVS and CDR2 is FNYEAQ. The CDR3 DNA follows: TGTGCCAGCAGCGCCTCAGAGGGAGATACGCAGTATTTT. Translation gives CASSASEGDTQYF.

This clonotype was counted ten times or more. CDR3 amino acids: CASSFGVVQNYEQYF. CDR3 nucleotide sequence: TGCGCCAGCAGTTTTGGGGTCGTACAGAACTACGAGCAGTACTTC. The chain couples TRBV5-1 to TRBJ2-7; no firm D call. The germline V and J ends were trimmed by 5 bases and 3 bases, with 18 bases remaining between them. Germline CDR1 SGHRS, CDR2 YFSETQ. CDR3 size: 15 residues. Based on the CDR3 plus reference TRBV5-1 and TRBJ2-7, the full variable domain is KAGVTQTPRYLIKTRGQQVTLSCSPISGHRSVSWYQQTPGQGLQFLFEYFSETQRNKGNFPGRFSGRQFSNSRSEMNVSTLELGDSALYLCASSFGVVQNYEQYFGPGTRLTVT.

The rearrangement uses TRBV21-1 and TRBJ2-2; whether TRBD1, the table's D call, matches the DNA was not checked. TRBV21-1 is given as a pseudogene. The length of the CDR3 is 19 residues. In DNA form, the CDR3 reads TGTGCCAGCAGCACTGGGCCGGACGGACACCCCGGTGCACGCGGGGAGCTGTTTTTT. It specifies CASSTGPDGHPGARGELFF.

This clonotype occurred many times. The chain combines TRBV5-1 with TRBJ2-3; weak D call: TRBD2 (5 bases). The CDR3 consists of 12 residues. Trimming removed 4 bases at V and 10 bases at J, with 13 bases between. The V gene's germline CDR1 is SGHRS and CDR2 YFSETQ. The CDR3 spells CASSEDSPAQYF. CDR3 DNA sequence: TGCGCCAGCAGCGAGGACTCCCCAGCGCAGTATTTT.

Remarks on this clonotype: One end of the junction varies from germline; a read error may be responsible. The CDR3 here is CASSLAPEGGVAYNEQFF. The CDR3 DNA reads as TGTGCTAGCAGCTTAGCCCCAGAGGGGGGGGTGGCGTACAATGAGCAGTTCTTC. The chain couples TRBV7-7 to TRBJ2-1; tentatively, D is TRBD2 (7 bases). CDR1 SSHAT and CDR2 FNYEAQ come from the germline V gene (reference sequence). The CDR3 runs to 18 residues. The variable domain in full, completed from reference TRBV7-7 and TRBJ2-1, reads GAGVSQSPRYKVTKRGQDVTLRCDPISSHATLYWYQQALGQGPEFLTYFNYEAQPDKSGLPSDRFSAERPEGSISTLTIQRTEQRDSAMYRCASSLAPEGGVAYNEQFFGPGTRLTVL.